These T cell receptor beta chains were read from a single sample in a study of CD8+ T cells in alopecia areata. Profiling relied on immunoSEQ multiplex PCR, and the TCRdb table lists in-frame clones only, not all of them. The table lists about 180,000 clones, 50% to 70% of them singletons. The input for sequencing was CD4+ T cells sorted from blood, taken at week 0. Source of these receptors: a human donor with alopecia areata. Each CDR3 is given with its conserved first and last residue. D genes are given only for firm matches. Clone size is shown for a subset of rows, as once, few, many or a class of expanded clone.

abundance | j_gene | d_gene | v_gene | CDR3nt | CDR3aa
NA | TRBJ1-3 | NA | TRBV6-1 | TGTGCCAGCGCGTTAGAGAAGCCTGGAAACACCATATATTTT | CASALEKPGNTIYF
NA | TRBJ2-7 | NA | TRBV29-1 | TGCAGCGTGATGGACGCAAGCTACGAGCAGTACTTC | CSVMDASYEQYF
NA | TRBJ1-2 | NA | TRBV2 | TGTGCCAGCACAGCCAAGTATGGCTACACCTTC | CASTAKYGYTF
NA | TRBJ1-1 | NA | TRBV29-1 | TGCAGCGTTGATGGCACTGAAGCTTTCTTT | CSVDGTEAFF
NA | TRBJ1-2 | NA | TRBV6-5 | TGTGCCAGCAGTTACCTCGTGGGATTCGGCGGCTACACCTTC | CASSYLVGFGGYTF
NA | TRBJ2-2 | NA | TRBV2 | TGTGCCAGCCGGACAGTAATTAACACCGGGGAGCTGTTTTTT | CASRTVINTGELFF
NA | TRBJ2-3 | NA | TRBV27 | TGTGCCAGCAGCCAACGGGCCACAGATACGCAGTATTTT | CASSQRATDTQYF
NA | TRBJ2-7 | TRBD2 | TRBV29-1 | TGCAGCGCTACCCAGCGGGGAGTCTACGAGCAGTACTTC | CSATQRGVYEQYF
once | TRBJ1-2 | TRBD1 | TRBV29-1 | TGCAGCGGGGGGGACAGGAGCCGAGGAGGCTACACCTTC | CSGGDRSRGGYTF
few | TRBJ1-5 | NA | TRBV4-3 | TGCGCCAGCAGCCAAGAAGTTAATCAGCCCCAGCATTTT | CASSQEVNQPQHF
NA | TRBJ1-2 | TRBD1 | TRBV10-3 | TGTGCCATCAGTGGGAATGACAGGGGATCTAACTATGGCTACACCTTC | CAISGNDRGSNYGYTF
NA | TRBJ2-5 | NA | TRBV15 | TGTGCCACCAGCAGGGATGACAGACAAGAGACCCAGTACTTC | CATSRDDRQETQYF
few | TRBJ1-2 | TRBD1 | TRBV5-1 | TGCGCCAGCAGCCCGGGACAGGGTGGTGGCTACACCTTC | CASSPGQGGGYTF
once | TRBJ1-2 | TRBD1 | TRBV5-1 | TGCGCCAGCAGTCTCCGGGACAGCTATGGCTACACCTTC | CASSLRDSYGYTF
NA | TRBJ2-5 | TRBD2 | TRBV19 | TGTGCCAGTAGTACCTGGACTAGCGGGGTGGAGACCCAGTACTTC | CASSTWTSGVETQYF
few | TRBJ2-3 | NA | TRBV5-1 | TGCGCCAGCAGCTTCCAGGGAGATACGCAGTATTTT | CASSFQGDTQYF
NA | TRBJ1-5 | NA | TRBV29-1 | TGCAGCGTTGGCCTTAGCAATCAGCCCCAGCATTTT | CSVGLSNQPQHF
NA | TRBJ1-1 | NA | TRBV30 | TGTGCCTGGAGAAGGAACACTGAAGCTTTCTTT | CAWRRNTEAFF
NA | TRBJ2-6 | NA | TRBV28 | TGTGCCAGCAGTACCGCAGGACAGTCCAGCTCTGGGGCCAACGTCCTGACTTTC | CASSTAGQSSSGANVLTF
NA | TRBJ1-2 | NA | TRBV30 | TGTGCCTGGGGGACGGGGAGAGGGGCCCCTAACTATGGCTACACCTTC | CAWGTGRGAPNYGYTF
NA | TRBJ1-2 | TRBD1 | TRBV30 | TGTGCCTGGAGCGTTACAGGGGCCCATGGCTACACCTTC | CAWSVTGAHGYTF
NA | TRBJ2-1 | TRBD2 | TRBV27 | TGTGCCAGCAGTTTTGAGCGGGGGGCCTACAATGAGCAGTTCTTC | CASSFERGAYNEQFF
many | TRBJ1-2 | TRBD1 | TRBV11-2 | TGTGCCAGCAGCCCGACGACAGGGACTGGCTACACCTTC | CASSPTTGTGYTF
NA | TRBJ1-2 | NA | TRBV5-6 | TGTGCCAGCAGCCCGGTGGCCTCTCCCCTAGGCTACACCTTC | CASSPVASPLGYTF
few | TRBJ1-1 | NA | TRBV29-1 | TGCAGCGTTGGGTTCAGAACGAACACTGAAGCTTTCTTT | CSVGFRTNTEAFF
NA | TRBJ2-5 | NA | TRBV5-1 | TGCGCCAGCAGCTTCGCAGGAGAACCCACAGAGACCCAGTACTTC | CASSFAGEPTETQYF
NA | TRBJ2-1 | TRBD2 | TRBV13 | TGTGCCAGCAGCTTATCAGGCCAGCGGGGGTACAATGAGCAGTTCTTC | CASSLSGQRGYNEQFF
NA | TRBJ1-2 | NA | TRBV29-1 | TGCAGCGTTGAGGGGCAGGACCCTACCGTAGGCTACACCTTC | CSVEGQDPTVGYTF
NA | TRBJ2-7 | NA | TRBV9 | TGTGCCAGCAGCGTAGACGTGGGGGACTTGGAGCAGTACTTC | CASSVDVGDLEQYF
NA | TRBJ2-4 | NA | TRBV11-2 | TGTGCCAGCAGCTTAGACAGGGCCTCGGGCGGAGACATTCAGTACTTC | CASSLDRASGGDIQYF
few | TRBJ2-2 | NA | TRBV9 | TGTGCCAGCAGCCCCAACCTAGACTACGGGGAGCTGTTTTTT | CASSPNLDYGELFF
NA | TRBJ1-1 | NA | TRBV14 | TGTGCCAGCAGCCGGGTTGGGTGGTCGGACACTGAAGCTTTCTTT | CASSRVGWSDTEAFF
NA | TRBJ2-7 | TRBD1 | TRBV7-9 | TGTGCCAGCAGAGCAGGGGGCTACGAGCAGTACTTC | CASRAGGYEQYF
few | TRBJ2-1 | TRBD2 | TRBV5-1 | TGCGCCAGCTCGCTCCGGTCCGCGGGGGGAGGTCGCTCCTACAATGAGCAGTTCTTC | CASSLRSAGGGRSYNEQFF
NA | TRBJ1-5 | TRBD1 | TRBV28 | TGTGCCAGCAGCGGGACAGGGGACAATCAGCCCCAGCATTTT | CASSGTGDNQPQHF
NA | TRBJ1-2 | TRBD1 | TRBV29-1 | TGCAGCGTTGATTATGCAGGGGGAGAAGATGGCTACACCTTC | CSVDYAGGEDGYTF
NA | TRBJ2-7 | NA | TRBV6-5 | TGTGCCAGCAGCTCAGTGGGCTACGAGCAGTACTTC | CASSSVGYEQYF
NA | TRBJ2-5 | TRBD2 | TRBV5-1 | TGCGCCAGCAGCTTGGGACTAGCGGGGGGGCCGTTGGAGACCCAGTACTTC | CASSLGLAGGPLETQYF
few | TRBJ2-7 | NA | TRBV29-1 | TGCAGCGCGCGCGGTTCTAGGGGAGGATCCTACGAGCAGTACTTC | CSARGSRGGSYEQYF
few | TRBJ2-5 | NA | TRBV29-1 | TGCAGCGTTGATGGGTACCAAGAGACCCAGTACTTC | CSVDGYQETQYF
NA | TRBJ2-3 | TRBD2 | TRBV30 | TGTGCCTGGAGATTAGCGGGGGGACGAGATACGCAGTATTTT | CAWRLAGGRDTQYF
NA | TRBJ2-5 | TRBD1 | TRBV6-1 | TGTGCCAGCAGAGCTCCCGGGACAGGGGAAGAGACCCAGTACTTC | CASRAPGTGEETQYF
NA | TRBJ2-7 | NA | TRBV7-2 | TGTGCCAGCAGCTTACGGGGCTACGAGCAGTACTTC | CASSLRGYEQYF
few | TRBJ2-5 | TRBD1 | TRBV7-8 | TGTGCCAGCAGCTTAGGGTCAGGGGGCCGGGAGACCCAGTACTTC | CASSLGSGGRETQYF
once | TRBJ1-2 | TRBD1 | TRBV29-1 | TGCAGCGCCGCCCTCGGGACAGGGTTTGGCTACACCTTC | CSAALGTGFGYTF
NA | TRBJ2-5 | NA | TRBV7-9 | TGTGCCAGCAGCCCCCCAGGTCGTCGGACCGAAGAGACCCAGTACTTC | CASSPPGRRTEETQYF
once | TRBJ2-1 | TRBD2 | TRBV29-1 | TGCAGCGTTGAAGAACTAGCGGGGTTCGGGTTTTCTAGTCACAATGAGCAGTTCTTC | CSVEELAGFGFSSHNEQFF
NA | TRBJ2-5 | NA | TRBV29-1 | TGCAGCGTTGCTCGGGGAGGAGAGACCCAGTACTTC | CSVARGGETQYF
once | TRBJ2-3 | NA | TRBV7-2 | TGTGCCAGCAGCAATCGACAGATTAGCACAGATACGCAGTATTTT | CASSNRQISTDTQYF
NA | TRBJ2-2 | NA | TRBV7-2 | TGTGCCAGCAGCTTAGCAGCTACTACGAACACCGGGGAGCTGTTTTTT | CASSLAATTNTGELFF
few | TRBJ2-7 | NA | TRBV7-9 | TGTGCCAGCAGGCTAGATGGGACCTACTCCTACGAGCAGTACTTC | CASRLDGTYSYEQYF
few | TRBJ2-7 | TRBD1 | TRBV29-1 | TGCAGCGTTGAGGGCAGGGGGAGAGAGCAGTACTTC | CSVEGRGREQYF
NA | TRBJ1-2 | NA | TRBV30 | TGTGCCTGGAGCGGAGAGGGGGGGCTGAACTATGGCTACACCTTC | CAWSGEGGLNYGYTF
once | TRBJ2-4 | NA | TRBV5-6 | TGTGCCAGCAGCAGGCCGGTGGCGAACATTCAGTACTTC | CASSRPVANIQYF
NA | TRBJ1-2 | NA | TRBV30 | TGTGCCTGGAGTCCGACGGGACATTTCGGCTACACCTTC | CAWSPTGHFGYTF
NA | TRBJ2-3 | NA | TRBV9 | TGTGCCAGCAGCGTATCTGAGCGGGGCACAGATACGCAGTATTTT | CASSVSERGTDTQYF
NA | TRBJ2-7 | TRBD1 | TRBV11-2 | TGTGCCAGCAGCTTAGAAGGCCAGGGGGCGTTCGTCGGGCAGTACTTC | CASSLEGQGAFVGQYF
NA | TRBJ2-7 | NA | TRBV7-4 | TGTGCCAGCAGCTTCCGGGGCATTGACGAGCAGTACTTC | CASSFRGIDEQYF